The rows below give T cell receptor beta chains drawn from one sample of a study of CD8 T cells in Susac syndrome. TCRdb analysed the immunoSEQ multiplex PCR reads with MiXCR anew, one entry per CDR3 protein. The sample includes about 94,000 distinct CDR3 sequences, roughly 94% of them seen just once. Sequences were obtained from CD4+ T cells from PBMCs. The source is a human donor with Susac syndrome. The CDR3 runs from the conserved cysteine through the conserved F or W. A D gene is named only where the DNA matches it firmly. Rows give clone size only sometimes, using once, few, many, or a class for an expanded clone.

>NA|NA|TRBJ2-4|TRBV9
CASSTGNPRDIQYF
TGTGCCAGCAGTACGGGAAATCCCAGGGACATTCAGTACTTC
>NA|NA|TRBJ1-1|TRBV16
CASTATQGTRTEAFF
TGTGCCAGCACCGCGACCCAGGGAACCCGCACTGAAGCTTTCTTT
>NA|NA|TRBJ1-1|TRBV5-1
CASSLAGQGTEAFF
TGCGCCAGCAGCTTGGCCGGGCAGGGCACTGAAGCTTTCTTT
>TRBD1|NA|TRBJ1-6|TRBV30
CAWSGHGQGIAPLHF
TGTGCCTGGAGTGGCCACGGACAGGGTATTGCGCCCCTCCACTTT
>TRBD1|NA|TRBJ1-1|TRBV15
CATSYYRGSLGTEAFF
TGTGCCACCAGCTACTACAGGGGGTCTCTCGGCACTGAAGCTTTCTTT
>NA|NA|TRBJ2-7|TRBV20-1
CSASQSSYEQYF
TGCAGTGCTAGCCAGTCATCCTACGAGCAGTACTTC
>NA|NA|TRBJ2-3|TRBV15
CATSRGPPRADTQYF
TGTGCCACCAGCAGAGGACCCCCACGGGCAGATACGCAGTATTTT
>NA|NA|TRBJ2-1|TRBV20-1
CSALIASPTYNEQFF
TGCAGTGCCCTCATTGCCAGTCCCACCTACAATGAGCAGTTCTTC
>TRBD1|NA|TRBJ1-4|TRBV20-1
CSAEGTDWRF
TGCAGTGCCGAGGGGACAGACTGGAGGTTT
>NA|once|TRBJ2-7|TRBV19
CASSPGGTGTYEQYF
TGTGCCAGTAGTCCCGGGGGAACCGGAACCTACGAGCAGTACTTC
>NA|NA|TRBJ2-5|TRBV19
CASSISGGTTGETQYF
TGTGCCAGTAGTATCTCCGGGGGCACGACGGGGGAGACCCAGTACTTC
>NA|NA|TRBJ2-2|TRBV12-3/TRBV12-4
CASSRDLGELFF
TGTGCCAGCAGCCGGGACCTCGGGGAGCTGTTTTTT
>NA|NA|TRBJ2-7|TRBV6-9
CANLIKGRLSSYEQYF
TGTGCCAACCTAATTAAGGGCAGGCTCTCCTCCTACGAGCAGTACTTC
>NA|NA|TRBJ2-7|TRBV27
CASSRLQQGNEQYF
TGTGCCAGCAGTCGATTACAACAGGGAAACGAGCAGTACTTC
>NA|NA|TRBJ2-5|TRBV28
CASSSPPFTQYF
TGTGCCAGCAGTTCCCCCCCTTTTACCCAGTACTTC
>TRBD1|NA|TRBJ1-5|TRBV4-3
CASSQEGTGNQPQHF
TGCGCCAGCAGCCAAGAAGGGACAGGCAATCAGCCCCAGCATTTT
>NA|NA|TRBJ2-7|TRBV28
CASSFIQDSNEQYF
TGTGCCAGCAGTTTTATCCAGGATTCGAACGAGCAGTACTTC
>TRBD1|NA|TRBJ2-7|TRBV10-3
CAIRRQGVSYEQYF
TGTGCCATCAGGAGACAGGGGGTCTCCTACGAGCAGTACTTC
>TRBD1|NA|TRBJ2-1|TRBV25-1
CASSEVGTGAYNEQFF
TGTGCCAGCAGTGAAGTGGGGACAGGGGCCTACAATGAGCAGTTCTTC
>NA|NA|TRBJ1-6|TRBV19
CASSEGNSPLHF
TGTGCCAGTAGTGAGGGAAATTCACCCCTCCACTTT
>NA|NA|TRBJ2-2|TRBV7-2
CASSRPGHGELFF
TGTGCCAGCAGCCGCCCAGGTCACGGGGAGCTGTTTTTT
>TRBD1|NA|TRBJ2-2|TRBV18
CASSPIRDRANTGELFF
TGTGCCAGCTCACCGATCCGGGACAGGGCGAACACCGGGGAGCTGTTTTTT
>TRBD2|NA|TRBJ2-1|TRBV14
CASSPLAGLYNEQFF
TGTGCCAGCAGCCCGCTAGCGGGGCTCTACAATGAGCAGTTCTTC
>NA|NA|TRBJ2-2|TRBV29-1
CSAGREAGELFF
TGCAGCGCAGGAAGGGAGGCCGGGGAGCTGTTTTTT
>TRBD1|NA|TRBJ2-5|TRBV29-1
CSVDRGLETQYF
TGCAGCGTCGACAGGGGCCTGGAGACCCAGTACTTC
>TRBD2|once|TRBJ2-4|TRBV27
CASSLKSGDRHIQYF
TGTGCCAGCAGTTTAAAGAGCGGGGATAGGCACATTCAGTACTTC
>NA|NA|TRBJ2-5|TRBV5-1
CASSFQLAGETQYF
TGCGCCAGCAGCTTCCAACTAGCCGGAGAGACCCAGTACTTC
>NA|NA|TRBJ1-6|TRBV27
CASSISGSYNSPLHF
TGTGCCAGCAGTATAAGCGGCTCCTATAATTCACCCCTCCACTTT
>TRBD1|NA|TRBJ1-5|TRBV30
CAWRSGQGGIQPQHF
TGTGCCTGGAGATCGGGACAGGGGGGGATTCAGCCCCAGCATTTT
>TRBD1|NA|TRBJ1-2|TRBV3-1
CASSQPTGGGYGYTF
TGTGCCAGCAGCCAGCCGACAGGGGGAGGCTATGGCTACACCTTC
>TRBD1|NA|TRBJ1-5|TRBV28
CASTLQGAYSNQPQHF
TGTGCCAGCACTCTCCAGGGGGCGTATAGCAATCAGCCCCAGCATTTT
>NA|NA|TRBJ1-6|TRBV12-3/TRBV12-4
CASSLTEGNSPLHF
TGTGCCAGCAGTCTGACAGAGGGTAATTCACCCCTCCACTTT
>TRBD2|NA|TRBJ2-3|TRBV28
CASSFPPPSGAGQYF
TGTGCCAGCAGTTTCCCCCCACCTAGCGGGGCCGGGCAGTATTTT
>NA|NA|TRBJ2-2|TRBV12-3/TRBV12-4
CASSRRDVSTGELFF
TGTGCCAGCAGTCGGAGGGACGTATCCACCGGGGAGCTGTTTTTT
>NA|NA|TRBJ2-1|TRBV18
CASSATDAVQFF
TGTGCCAGCTCAGCGACGGACGCTGTGCAGTTCTTC
>NA|NA|TRBJ1-4|TRBV7-9
CASSLDGAREKLFF
TGTGCCAGCAGCTTAGACGGTGCGAGGGAAAAACTGTTTTTT
>NA|NA|TRBJ1-2|TRBV30
CAWSEGLGDYGYTF
TGTGCCTGGAGTGAGGGTCTTGGAGACTATGGCTACACCTTC
>NA|NA|TRBJ2-4|TRBV19
CASSTMGSRSKNIQYF
TGTGCCAGTAGTACCATGGGGTCCAGATCCAAAAACATTCAGTACTTC
>TRBD1|NA|TRBJ1-3|TRBV30
CAWTIGTGSGNTIYF
TGTGCCTGGACCATCGGGACAGGCTCTGGAAACACCATATATTTT
>TRBD1|NA|TRBJ2-1|TRBV6-5
CASRTGQGVNEQFF
TGTGCCAGCAGGACGGGACAGGGGGTCAATGAGCAGTTCTTC
>NA|NA|TRBJ2-7|TRBV7-2
CASRGDGPGEQYF
TGTGCCAGCAGGGGGGACGGCCCTGGGGAGCAGTACTTC
>NA|NA|TRBJ2-1|TRBV9
CASSVATLGQNEQFF
TGTGCCAGCAGCGTAGCTACATTGGGGCAAAATGAGCAGTTCTTC